This TCR beta chain was identified during a study of blood T cells in healthy people across ages. For the second PCR, which ran for about 6 to 12 cycles, a sample-barcoded 5' primer and a J-beta primer mix were used. From the 5' RACE reads, TCRdb called clonotypes with MiXCR, one entry per CDR3 protein. Of hundreds of thousands of distinct CDR3 sequences in the sample, about 54% were seen once. After removal of 4 bases from V and 8 bases from J, the junction contained 6 bases not matched to a gene. CDR3 length: 14 amino acids. The germline gives CDR1 SGHTA, CDR2 FQGNSA. The TCR was taken from a man aged 60 to 69 in good health. The sequenced sample consisted of blood. This chain uses TRBV7-2 with TRBJ2-1; 9 nucleotides align to TRBD2. As DNA, the CDR3 is TGTGCCAGCAGCTCTGGCGGGGGGGCCTATGAGCAGTTCTTC. Translated: CASSSGGGAYEQFF.